Listed below are T cell receptor beta chains from one sample, sequenced in a study of T-cell reconstitution after alpha-beta-depleted transplantation in children. MiXCR, applied by TCRdb to the PCR reads, yields one record per CDR3 protein. Here the sample spans roughly 610,000 distinct CDR3 sequences, 10% being singletons. The source material was PBMCs from the stem cell graft donor, sampled from the stem cell graft. Receptors originate from a human donor who donated a stem cell graft to a child with acute myeloid leukemia. Both conserved end residues are trimmed from each CDR3. A clone size is listed for some rows: how often the clone was seen (once, few, many), or a class if it is expanded.

V	size	J	CDR3
TRBV6-1	.	TRBJ2-3	ASSEAPGLDGADTQY
TRBV3-1	.	TRBJ2-7	ASRLGNSYEQY
TRBV7-2	few	TRBJ1-1	ASSPPTGAMNTEAF
TRBV28	many	TRBJ1-1	ASSSQGAEAF
TRBV12-3/TRBV12-4	many	TRBJ2-7	ASSPGHSYEQY
TRBV7-7	many	TRBJ2-1	ASSLEGGARYNEQF
TRBV12-3/TRBV12-4	many	TRBJ1-3	ASSLSGTGNTIY
TRBV29-1	few	TRBJ2-2	SALGTQNTGELF
TRBV5-1	many	TRBJ2-3	ASSLGLGKSTDTQY
TRBV3-1	few	TRBJ2-1	ASSQERTGTLYNEQF
TRBV29-1	many	TRBJ2-7	SAGEGGDYEQY
TRBV4-2	many	TRBJ2-7	ASSQGSGSYEQY
TRBV18	few	TRBJ2-2	ASDHRATGELF
TRBV12-3/TRBV12-4	many	TRBJ2-1	ASRIGGGSYNEQF
TRBV20-1	many	TRBJ2-5	SARDVLADVRGQY
TRBV7-2	.	TRBJ2-2	ASSQSSGRVTGELF
TRBV3-1	few	TRBJ2-3	ASSQGSLPDTQY
TRBV15	.	TRBJ2-5	ATGGRVQETQY
TRBV10-3	many	TRBJ2-6	AIGLAGLSGANVLT
TRBV5-1	many	TRBJ2-5	ASSLTSGTQQTQY
TRBV29-1	few	TRBJ1-2	SVEGGAGYGYT
TRBV6-5	many	TRBJ2-7	ASSYGVGDYPYEQY
TRBV20-1	many	TRBJ2-1	SARGGGEGTSYNEQF
TRBV14	.	TRBJ2-1	ASSQAGRVNNEQF
TRBV3-1	many	TRBJ2-7	ASSRGLATSNEQY
TRBV29-1	few	TRBJ2-5	SGKTGGETQY
TRBV4-2	.	TRBJ2-1	ASSQTSGRALEQF
TRBV6-5	many	TRBJ2-7	ASSSFGREGLYEQY
TRBV7-8	.	TRBJ1-1	ASSHGPGNTEAF
TRBV20-1	few	TRBJ2-2	SAEDGGGPDGELF
TRBV7-9	few	TRBJ2-3	ASSLRIGSTDTQY
TRBV20-1	many	TRBJ2-2	SATTGLALSGELF
TRBV2	few	TRBJ2-7	ASSQQTHRVDEQY
TRBV25-1	.	TRBJ2-7	ASSPQGQLYEQY
TRBV20-1	few	TRBJ2-1	SARSGMGNEQF
TRBV29-1	few	TRBJ2-3	SATAAAGSTDTQY
TRBV6-5	few	TRBJ2-7	ASSTKREGYEQY
TRBV5-6	few	TRBJ2-3	ASSFNTRTDTQY
TRBV5-1	.	TRBJ2-3	ASSLGRAGGDTQY
TRBV11-2	.	TRBJ2-7	ASSLRGTAYEQY